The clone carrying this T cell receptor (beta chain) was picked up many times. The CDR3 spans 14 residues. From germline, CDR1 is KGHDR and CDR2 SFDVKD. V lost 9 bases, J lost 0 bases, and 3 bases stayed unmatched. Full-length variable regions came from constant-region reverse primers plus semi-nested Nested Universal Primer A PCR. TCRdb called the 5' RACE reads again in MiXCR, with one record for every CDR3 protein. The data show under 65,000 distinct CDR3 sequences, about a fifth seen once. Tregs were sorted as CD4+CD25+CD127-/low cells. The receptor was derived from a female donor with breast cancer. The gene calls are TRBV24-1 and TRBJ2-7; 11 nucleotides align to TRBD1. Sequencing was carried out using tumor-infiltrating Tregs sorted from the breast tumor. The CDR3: CATGGTGGSYEQYF. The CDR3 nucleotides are TGTGCCACCGGGGGGACAGGGGGCTCCTACGAGCAGTACTTC.